Only a few counts were recorded for the clone carrying this T cell receptor (beta chain). The antigen remains undetermined. This sample is part of a study of blood T cells in healthy people across ages. PCR was performed a second time for about 6 to 12 cycles using a sample-barcoded 5' primer and a J-beta primer mix. MiXCR, applied by TCRdb to the 5' RACE reads, yields one record per CDR3 protein. Of around 1,000,000 distinct CDR3 sequences in the sample, approximately 26% were seen once. Study conclusions and caveats: Donors of long life had a larger count of naive CD4+ cells and greater diversity than aged donors.

CDR1 is SGHDT, CDR2 YYEEEE, per germline. Trimming removed 0 bases from V and 4 bases from J, with 11 bases in between. The CDR3 runs to 15 residues. The donors, all healthy, were Caucasians living in Russia, aged roughly 6 to 100. The sample was also linked to a second study, of T cells of mothers and their children. That paper adds: Input to cDNA synthesis comprised all extracted RNA, at a ratio of around 1.5 ug per 15 ul.

The chain carries TRBV5-6 and TRBJ2-1; D not resolved. This receptor was identified in a girl under 10 years old in good health. Sequencing input: blood. The CDR3 region has the DNA TGTGCCAGCAGCTTGGACAGACTCCCGTACAATGAGCAGTTCTTC. As protein: CASSLDRLPYNEQFF.